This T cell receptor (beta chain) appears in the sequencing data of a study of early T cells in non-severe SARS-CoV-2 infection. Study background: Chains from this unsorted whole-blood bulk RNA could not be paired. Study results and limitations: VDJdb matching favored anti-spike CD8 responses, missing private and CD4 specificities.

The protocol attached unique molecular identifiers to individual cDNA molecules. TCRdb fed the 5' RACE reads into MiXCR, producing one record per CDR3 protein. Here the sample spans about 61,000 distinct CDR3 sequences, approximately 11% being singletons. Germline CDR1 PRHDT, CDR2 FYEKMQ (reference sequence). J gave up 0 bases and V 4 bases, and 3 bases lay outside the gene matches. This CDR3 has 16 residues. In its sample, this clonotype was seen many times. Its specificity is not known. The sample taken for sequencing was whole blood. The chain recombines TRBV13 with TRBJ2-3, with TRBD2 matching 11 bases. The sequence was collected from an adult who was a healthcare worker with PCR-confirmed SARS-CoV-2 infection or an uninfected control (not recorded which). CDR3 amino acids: CASSWRLAGSTDTQYF. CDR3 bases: TGTGCCAGCAGCTGGCGACTAGCGGGGAGCACAGATACGCAGTATTTT.